This T cell receptor (beta chain) derives from a study of Ad26.COV2.S vaccination and SARS-CoV-2 variants. Study summary: Intramuscularly, Ad26.COV2.S was given either once or twice, 56 days apart. Study-wide points: Considerable breadth of spike-specific CD8+ and CD4+ T cell responses has reportedly been documented following vaccination.

Stated treatment: 19 received Ad26.COV2.S at low or high dose, single or two shots; 5 received placebo; per-sample allocation not given. The investigators took samples on day 63 after the first vaccine or placebo injection. The germline V gene encodes CDR1 MNHEY and CDR2 SVGEGT. V shed 5 bases and J 8 bases; nucleotides not matched to a gene: 11. CDR3 length: 16 amino acids. With regard to this clone: Its antigen remains unknown.

Method: immunoSEQ multiplex PCR; TCRdb's copy keeps in-frame clones and lacks some. This sample has about 220,000 clones, with roughly 88% found just once. The clonotype originates from a person aged 18-65 years who received the Ad26.COV2.S COVID-19 vaccine or a placebo. The sequencing here drew on peripheral blood, taken in a trial of Ad26.COV2.S vaccine versus placebo. The J gene is TRBJ2-1, the V gene TRBV6-2 or TRBV6-3, with TRBD2 identical over 11 bases. The CDR3 loop reads CASSRSGGAYSYEQFF. The CDR3 region has the DNA TGTGCCAGCAGTCGTAGCGGGGGGGCCTATAGCTATGAGCAGTTCTTC.